Presented here are 31 T cell receptor beta chains from one specimen sequenced in a study of cytomegalovirus exposure and HLA in healthy donors (dated by TCRdb to about 2017). To prepare the library, the immunoSEQ multiplex PCR assay was applied. For the multiplex PCR, a mixture combining 60 forward primers for TCR Vbeta segments and 13 reverse primers for TCR Jbeta segments was used. The table comes from immuneACCESS by way of TCRdb, which keeps in-frame sequences with V and J called. Part of the clones is missing from these tables; in studies checked, under half for an unresolved V gene and the rest for unknown reasons. The sample table lists 110,000 to 150,000 clones, 60% to 80% of them with a count of one. Jointly, the top ten make up 1.7% of the sample. The material sequenced was PBMCs. The receptors were gathered from a young woman in good health and CMV-seronegative.

The genes are TRBV2 and TRBJ2-6; D gene uncertain. Germline V gene lookup returns CDR1 SNHLY and CDR2 FYNNEI. Trimming took off 8 bases at V and 0 bases at J, with 8 bases between the two ends. The CDR3 length is 14 residues. For the CDR3, the DNA is TGTGCCAGCCTACCCGTCTCTGGGGCCAACGTCCTGACTTTC. Amino acids: CASLPVSGANVLTF. The full variable domain, in which reference TRBV2 and TRBJ2-6 provide the parts outside the CDR3, is EPEVTQTPSHQVTQMGQEVILRCVPISNHLYFYWYRQILGQKVEFLVSFYNNEISEKSEIFDDQFSVERPDGSNFTLKIRSTKLEDSAMYFCASLPVSGANVLTFGAGSRLTVL.

This clone was detected a few times. J is TRBJ1-6 and V is TRBV2; 10 positions agree with TRBD1. The CDR3 is 15 residues long. The germline gives CDR1 SNHLY, CDR2 FYNNEI. Trimming removed 5 bases from V and 8 bases from J; junction bases left unmatched: 6. The CDR3 sequence is CASSPQGTGDSPLHF. DNA for the CDR3: TGTGCCAGCAGTCCCCAAGGGACAGGGGATTCACCCCTCCACTTT.

The V and J genes are TRBV27 and TRBJ1-2; 9 bases agree with TRBD1. The CDR3 has 15 amino acids. Germline CDR1 reads MNHEY; CDR2 reads SMNVEV (reference sequence). V lost 6 bases and J lost 3; bases outside the gene matches: 8. In DNA form, the CDR3 reads TGTGCCAGCAGGAGGCCGGGACAGGGAGACTATGGCTACACCTTC. It yields the protein CASRRPGQGDYGYTF.

V gene TRBV9 combines with J gene TRBJ1-1, with D unclear. Deletions cut 7 bases from V and 7 bases from J, with 14 bases between. Germline V lookup: CDR1 SGDLS, CDR2 YYNGEE. CDR3 length equals 12 residues. The CDR3 DNA follows: TGTGCCAGCGGCGGGCTACAGAGTGAAGCTTTCTTT. Translation gives CASGGLQSEAFF.

This clone has just a few counts. This chain joins TRBV5-1 and TRBJ1-4; 7 bases agree with TRBD1. Germline values: CDR1 SGHRS, CDR2 YFSETQ. The J segment lost 7 bases and the V segment lost 5 bases, leaving 5 bases of the junction unmatched. This CDR3 has 13 amino acids. The CDR3 region is CASSLQGSEKLFF. In nucleotides, the CDR3 is TGCGCCAGCAGTTTACAGGGGAGTGAAAAACTGTTTTTT.

This chain connects TRBV6-1 to TRBJ1-2; D uncertain. Germline V lookup: CDR1 MNHNS, CDR2 SASEGT. The CDR3 has 13 residues. Trimming stripped 3 bases from V and 4 bases from J, with 9 bases between. CDR3: CASSDRGFYGYTF. The DNA of the CDR3 is TGTGCCAGCAGTGATCGGGGATTCTATGGCTACACCTTC.

This clone came up a few times. J is TRBJ2-7 and V is TRBV15; perhaps TRBD2 as D (6 bases). The germline gives CDR1 LNHNV, CDR2 YYDKDF (reference sequence). Trimming took 5 bases from V and 0 from J, leaving 11 bases between them. This CDR3 spans 14 amino acids. The CDR3 sequence is CATSPYGSSYEQYF. The CDR3 DNA sequence: TGTGCCACCAGCCCGTACGGGAGCTCCTACGAGCAGTACTTC. Filled out from reference TRBV15 and TRBJ2-7, the complete variable domain reads DAMVIQNPRYQVTQFGKPVTLSCSQTLNHNVMYWYQQKSSQAPKLLFHYYDKDFNNEADTPDNFQSRRPNTSFCFLDIRSPGLGDTAMYLCATSPYGSSYEQYFGPGTRLTVT.

The DNA for the CDR3 is TGTGCCAGCAGCGTAGGGGGCAGGGATCAGCCCCAGCATTTT. This sequence encodes CASSVGGRDQPQHF. The genes are TRBV9 and TRBJ1-5; possibly TRBD1 for D (5 bases). Trimming cost V 0 bases and J 5 bases, with 9 bases left between them. The CDR3 runs 14 residues. Germline V gene lookup returns CDR1 SGDLS and CDR2 YYNGEE.

V is TRBV28 and J is TRBJ2-7, with a tentative D call TRBD1 (5 bases). CDR1 and CDR2 (germline): MDHEN, SYDVKM. This CDR3 has 16 residues. V was clipped by 4 bases and J by 2 bases, with 18 bases between them. The CDR3 DNA reads as TGTGCCAGCAGTTCCCACAGGAGTGACGAAGCCTACGAGCAGTACTTC. Translated, it gives CASSSHRSDEAYEQYF. Full variable domain (outside the CDR3, taken from reference TRBV28 and TRBJ2-7): DVKVTQSSRYLVKRTGEKVFLECVQDMDHENMFWYRQDPGLGLRLIYFSYDVKMKEKGDIPEGYSVSREKKERFSLILESASTNQTSMYLCASSSHRSDEAYEQYFGPGTRLTVT.

The V and J genes are TRBV7-2 and TRBJ1-1, with 7 bases fitting TRBD1. Germline V gene sequence: CDR1 SGHTA, CDR2 FQGNSA. Germline trimming cut 5 bases from V and 2 bases from J; bases unmatched to any gene: 8. The CDR3 covers 15 residues. In DNA form, the CDR3 reads TGTGCCAGCAGCGAAACCGGGACAGCCAACACTGAAGCTTTCTTT. As protein: CASSETGTANTEAFF.

The chain recombines TRBV5-4 with TRBJ2-7; 7 bases agree with TRBD1. CDR3 length: 14 amino acids. Trimming at V came to 1 base and at J to 7 bases, leaving 8 bases not matched to a gene. CDR1 and CDR2 (germline): SGHNT, YYREEE (reference sequence). In nucleotides, the CDR3 is TGTGCCAGCAGCTTGCCCCGGGACAGCGGAGAGCAGTACTTC. As protein: CASSLPRDSGEQYF.

CDR3 sequence (DNA): TGTGCCAGCAGCTTAGTCTCCGGGGGCACTGAAGCTTTCTTT. Translating gives CASSLVSGGTEAFF. The genes are TRBV7-2 and TRBJ1-1; tentative D call: TRBD1 (5 bases). Germline V gives CDR1 SGHTA, CDR2 FQGNSA. This CDR3 comprises 14 residues. Trimming pared 1 base from V and 4 bases from J, leaving 10 bases between.

The J gene is TRBJ2-2, the V gene TRBV29-1; the D is unclear. Trimming took 4 bases from V and 5 from J, leaving 11 bases between them. The CDR3 sequence is 13 residues long. Germline-derived CDR1 and CDR2 are SQVTM and ANQGSEA. CDR3 region: CSVGETPTGELFF. The CDR3 DNA is TGCAGCGTTGGCGAGACACCTACCGGGGAGCTGTTTTTT.

The chain has TRBV5-1 and TRBJ2-1; a weak D match, TRBD2 (6 bases). Trimming took 0 bases from V and 5 from J, leaving 12 bases between them. CDR3 length: 15 residues. Per germline, CDR1 SGHRS and CDR2 YFSETQ. The CDR3 sequence is CASSLGGTPDNEQFF. CDR3 nucleotide sequence: TGCGCCAGCAGCTTGGGCGGGACTCCTGACAATGAGCAGTTCTTC.

This chain links TRBV27 with TRBJ1-5; D gene uncertain. V lost 6 bases and J 4 bases, leaving 13 bases between the germline ends. This CDR3 spans 14 amino acids. Germline values: CDR1 MNHEY, CDR2 SMNVEV (reference sequence). The CDR3 protein is CASSLDNSNQPQHF. For the CDR3, the DNA is TGTGCCAGCAGCCTCGACAATTCAAATCAGCCCCAGCATTTT.

The count of this clone is one. The rearrangement uses TRBV5-8 and TRBJ1-1, with 9 bases fitting TRBD1. CDR3 length equals 15 residues. The ends lost 3 bases at V and 5 bases at J; junction bases unmatched: 8. CDR1 is SGHTS and CDR2 is YDEGEE in the germline V gene. The CDR3 protein is CASSWTGTGRTEAFF. The CDR3 DNA reads as TGTGCCAGCAGCTGGACCGGGACAGGGCGAACTGAAGCTTTCTTT. Full variable domain (missing parts from reference TRBV5-8 and TRBJ1-1): EAGVTQSPTHLIKTRGQQATLRCSPISGHTSVYWYQQALGLGLQFLLWYDEGEERNRGNFPPRFSGRQFPNYSSELNVNALELEDSALYLCASSWTGTGRTEAFFGQGTRLTVV.

There are a few counts of this clone. The rearrangement links TRBV5-1 to TRBJ2-3; 12 bases match TRBD2. V lost 0 bases to trimming and J lost 5 bases; unmatched junction nucleotides: 7. The germline CDR1 and CDR2 sequences are SGHRS and YFSETQ. This CDR3 region has 17 residues. The CDR3 DNA follows: TGCGCCAGCAGCTTGGTAACTAGCGGGGGGCCGGGAGATACGCAGTATTTT. This codes for CASSLVTSGGPGDTQYF.

This chain links TRBV6-6 with TRBJ2-7; D is undetermined. Per the germline V gene, CDR1 is MNHNY and CDR2 is SVGAGI (reference sequence). CDR3 length: 11 amino acids. Trimming removed 8 bases from V and 3 bases from J, with 8 bases in between. The CDR3 protein is CASLIIYEQYF. In DNA, the CDR3 is TGTGCCAGCTTAATAATCTACGAGCAGTACTTC.

This rearrangement joins TRBV6-6 to TRBJ1-1, with D uncertain. Germline values: CDR1 MNHNY, CDR2 SVGAGI (reference sequence). The CDR3 runs 14 residues. The ends were cut back, 0 bases at V and 0 bases at J, with 5 bases in the middle. CDR3 residues: CASSYSNMNTEAFF. In DNA, the CDR3 is TGTGCCAGCAGTTACTCGAACATGAACACTGAAGCTTTCTTT.

This clone has a handful of counts. In DNA form, the CDR3 reads TGTGCCAGCAGTGACAGATATTTGGATACGCAGTATTTT. This gives the protein CASSDRYLDTQYF. The rearrangement joins TRBV6-1 to TRBJ2-3, with D unclear. CDR3 size: 13 residues. Germline loops: CDR1 MNHNS, CDR2 SASEGT. V lost 3 bases and J 6 bases, leaving 10 bases between the germline ends.

This sequence joins TRBV5-8 and TRBJ2-5, with D perhaps TRBD2 (5 bases). Trimming cost V 0 bases and J 3 bases, with 9 bases left between them. Per the germline V gene, CDR1 is SGHTS and CDR2 is YDEGEE. This CDR3 is 14 amino acids long. CDR3 DNA sequence: TGTGCCAGCAGCTTGGGGAGCGGAGAAGAGACCCAGTACTTC. Protein: CASSLGSGEETQYF.

The chain recombines TRBV5-5 with TRBJ2-2; D remains ambiguous. Germline CDR1 and CDR2: SGHKS and YYEKEE (reference sequence). The CDR3 is made up of 13 amino acids. Trimming removed 4 bases at V and 5 bases at J, with 9 bases between. The CDR3 nucleotides read TGTGCCAGCAGCACCGGGTTAACCGGGGAGCTGTTTTTT. Encoded protein: CASSTGLTGELFF.

This clone is a singleton in its sample. This sequence joins TRBV27 and TRBJ1-2; TRBD1 matches at 8 bases. The V gene end was trimmed by 5 bases and the J gene end by 7 bases; junction bases not matched to a gene: 12. Germline V lookup: CDR1 MNHEY, CDR2 SMNVEV (reference sequence). The CDR3 has 15 residues. As DNA, the CDR3 is TGTGCCAGCAGTCCAACGAGGACAGGGAAGGGTGGCTACACCTTC. Its protein product is CASSPTRTGKGGYTF.

There are a few counts of this clone. The chain carries TRBV7-8 and TRBJ1-2, with D perhaps TRBD1 (5 bases). Germline V gene data show CDR1 as SGHVS and CDR2 as FQNEAQ. This CDR3 contains 15 residues. V lost 3 bases to trimming and J lost 4 bases, with 15 bases between them. CDR3: CASSLRDSRAYGYTF. In DNA form, the CDR3 reads TGTGCCAGCAGCTTGCGGGACTCCCGCGCCTATGGCTACACCTTC. Together with reference TRBV7-8 and TRBJ1-2, the CDR3 gives the full variable domain: GAGVSQSPRYKVAKRGQDVALRCDPISGHVSLFWYQQALGQGPEFLTYFQNEAQLDKSGLPSDRFFAERPEGSVSTLKIQRTQQEDSAVYLCASSLRDSRAYGYTFGSGTRLTVV.

This clone was recorded once. The chain's CDR3 is CASSVTVTPNTEAFF. The CDR3 nucleotides read TGTGCCAGCAGTGTTACGGTAACGCCGAACACTGAAGCTTTCTTT. The gene calls are TRBV6-1 and TRBJ1-1, with D unresolved. CDR1 and CDR2 (germline): MNHNS, SASEGT. The CDR3 contains 15 residues. V was shortened by 4 bases and J by 1 base, with 13 bases between the two germline ends.

The rearrangement links TRBV2 to TRBJ1-2, with 7 bases lining up with TRBD1. J lost 0 bases, V lost 6 bases, and 4 bases had no gene match. The CDR3 extends over 14 amino acids. In germline, CDR1 is SNHLY, CDR2 FYNNEI. The chain's CDR3 is CASRGDSTNYGYTF. CDR3 nucleotides: TGTGCCAGCAGGGGGGACAGTACTAACTATGGCTACACCTTC.

CDR3 region: CASGDRDKRGYTF. The CDR3 region has the DNA TGTGCCAGCGGGGACAGGGATAAACGTGGCTACACCTTC. The rearrangement uses TRBV19 and TRBJ1-2; 9 bases align to TRBD1. The CDR3 has 13 amino acids. Germline loops: CDR1 LNHDA, CDR2 SQIVND (reference sequence). The junction had 9 bases not matched to a gene; V was cut back by 9 bases and J by 7 bases.

Turning to this clone: The same CDR3 is also encoded by other DNA sequences in this sample. The J gene is TRBJ1-2, the V gene TRBV7-8, with TRBD1 as a possible D gene (5 bases). Germline assignment: CDR1 SGHVS and CDR2 FQNEAQ. Trimming removed 5 bases at V and 3 bases at J, with 10 bases between. The CDR3 covers 13 residues. The chain's CDR3 is CASSPQGYYGYTF. CDR3 DNA sequence: TGTGCCAGCAGCCCCCAGGGTTACTATGGCTACACCTTC.

The DNA for the CDR3 is TGCAGCGTGGCTCCCCTAGCGGGGGGGCTCAATGAGCAGTTCTTC. Its protein is CSVAPLAGGLNEQFF. The chain recombines TRBV29-1 with TRBJ2-1; 12 bases match TRBD2. The CDR3 runs 15 residues. Germline CDR1 SQVTM, CDR2 ANQGSEA. Unmatched junction bases numbered 9, after V lost 6 bases and J lost 6 bases.

The chain is built from TRBV5-5 and TRBJ1-2, with D uncertain. The CDR3 totals 11 residues. CDR1 SGHKS and CDR2 YYEKEE come from the germline V gene (reference sequence). Trimming removed 4 bases from V and 8 bases from J, with 9 bases in between. The CDR3 sequence: CASSPASGYTF. As DNA, the CDR3 is TGTGCCAGCAGCCCAGCGTCAGGCTACACCTTC.

The chain joins TRBV6-5 to TRBJ2-1; 11 positions agree with TRBD1. The CDR3 length is 16 residues. Germline V gene data show CDR1 as MNHEY and CDR2 as SVGAGI. V lost 2 bases and J lost 7; bases outside the gene matches: 7. CDR3 protein: CASSYSLGQGVNEQFF. CDR3 nucleotides: TGTGCCAGCAGTTACAGTCTGGGACAGGGGGTAAATGAGCAGTTCTTC.